A single TCR beta chain is shown here with its context. Its antigen target is currently unknown. The sample holds no much larger clone one base away, and base qualities are not on file. Receptors were amplified or captured by the immunoSEQ multiplex PCR assay. The table comes from immuneACCESS by way of TCRdb, which keeps in-frame sequences with V and J called. Part of the clones is missing from these tables; in studies checked, under half for an unresolved V gene and the rest for unknown reasons. The sample table records nearly 200,000 clones; 90% to 95% of these occur just once. The top ten clones comprise 1.5% to 2% of the sample. CDR1 and CDR2, per the germline V gene, are MGHRA and YSYEKL. From V the trimming removes 1 base and from J it removes 4 bases, while the gene matches leave 6 bases of the junction unaccounted for. Reading from cysteine to phenylalanine, the CDR3 counts 15 amino acids. CDR3 DNA only is kept here, 45 bases in frame from base 1.

This sample is drawn from a study of control samples from healthy donors and cancer patients (dated by TCRdb to about 2020). Sequencing was done on a sample of blood. This chain is built from TRBV4-1 and TRBJ1-1; 7 nucleotides in the junction match TRBD1. The TCR sequence derives from a man younger than 40 in good health. The sequence in DNA is TGCGCCAGCAGCCAAGGCATGACAGGGATCACTGAAGCTTTCTTT. It translates to CASSQGMTGITEAFF.